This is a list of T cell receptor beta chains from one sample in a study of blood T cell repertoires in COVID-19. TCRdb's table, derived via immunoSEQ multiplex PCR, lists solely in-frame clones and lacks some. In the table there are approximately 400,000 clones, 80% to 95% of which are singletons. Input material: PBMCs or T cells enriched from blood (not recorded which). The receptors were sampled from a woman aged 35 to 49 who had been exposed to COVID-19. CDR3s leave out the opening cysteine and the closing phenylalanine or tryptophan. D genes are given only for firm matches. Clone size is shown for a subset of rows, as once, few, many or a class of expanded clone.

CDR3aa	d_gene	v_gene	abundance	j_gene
ASSNRVTEAF	NA	TRBV27	few	TRBJ1-1
ASRSTGLRSSGYT	NA	TRBV6-5	NA	TRBJ1-2
ASSSGRFPGYGYT	NA	TRBV27	NA	TRBJ1-2
ASSTGTSGRNTGELF	TRBD2	TRBV19	NA	TRBJ2-2
ASSPDYRGQGYT	TRBD1	TRBV10-1	NA	TRBJ1-2
ASSINRGSTEAF	TRBD1	TRBV13	NA	TRBJ1-1
ASSLGSGRAYEQY	TRBD2	TRBV5-6	NA	TRBJ2-7
ASSADSGGTEAF	TRBD1	TRBV19	NA	TRBJ1-1
ASSSSGRALDEQF	TRBD2	TRBV19	NA	TRBJ2-1
AGTYRVNTEAF	NA	TRBV2	NA	TRBJ1-1
ASSERFRPGWIQPQH	NA	TRBV10-1	NA	TRBJ1-5
ASRADMNTEAF	NA	TRBV2	NA	TRBJ1-1
ASSITGTSGNTIY	NA	TRBV19	NA	TRBJ1-3
ASSLVTGGIY	TRBD1	TRBV5-6	NA	TRBJ1-3
SVGMKGAGEKLF	TRBD1	TRBV29-1	NA	TRBJ1-4
ASSPLRQGISYGYT	TRBD1	TRBV11-2	NA	TRBJ1-2
ASSPGEGRRPYNEQF	TRBD2	TRBV18	few	TRBJ2-1
ASSRYGQGGSPLH	TRBD1	TRBV18	NA	TRBJ1-6
ASSLEGHNQPQH	NA	TRBV5-1	NA	TRBJ1-5
ASSRTGGGYGYT	TRBD1	TRBV6-2/TRBV6-3	few	TRBJ1-2
ASRDLDRRNTEAF	TRBD1	TRBV6-6	once	TRBJ1-1
ASSTGQGFGEQY	TRBD1	TRBV3-1/TRBV3-2	NA	TRBJ2-7
ASSDGGLRGEQY	NA	TRBV10-1	NA	TRBJ2-7
ASSSERRDEQF	NA	TRBV12-3/TRBV12-4	NA	TRBJ2-1
ASSQETSTGELF	NA	TRBV4-2	NA	TRBJ2-2
ASTLGTGANEKLF	TRBD1	TRBV19	NA	TRBJ1-4
SVDSPDSYGYT	NA	TRBV29-1	NA	TRBJ1-2
ASTPRGGLYGYT	NA	TRBV6-5	NA	TRBJ1-2
AWIWAGPDYGYT	NA	TRBV30	NA	TRBJ1-2
ASSPPDRKNTIY	NA	TRBV18	NA	TRBJ1-3
ASSQGTSGEQY	TRBD2	TRBV4-1	NA	TRBJ2-7
ASSGKINYSNQPQH	NA	TRBV2	once	TRBJ1-5
ASRMTVPYGYT	NA	TRBV2	NA	TRBJ1-2
ASSLGGRRETQY	NA	TRBV5-1	NA	TRBJ2-5
ASSLEGGRNQPQH	TRBD1	TRBV7-2	NA	TRBJ1-5
ASSLGGSGYT	NA	TRBV12-3/TRBV12-4	few	TRBJ1-2